This TCR beta chain was retrieved from a study of blood T cell repertoires in COVID-19. The overall study: The samples span acute and convalescent COVID-19 from the United States, Italy and Spain. The cDNA or gDNA used as material had been derived from T cells, B-cell-depleted T cells, or PBMCs.

Per the authors' pipeline: Reference gene primer amplification yielded estimated nucleated cell counts. Sequencing was performed with immunoSEQ multiplex PCR; in TCRdb, only in-frame clones are kept and a portion is missing. The V and J calls and clone size are taken from that table; D and trimming were inferred from the DNA. The data hold roughly 65,000 clones, with more than 80% observed a single time. V shed 0 bases and J shed 13 bases, with 13 bases lying between them. The CDR3 covers 14 residues. Germline V gives CDR1 LGHNA, CDR2 YSLEER. Source material: peripheral blood. This sequence originates from a woman older than 75 with active or convalescent COVID-19. The chain links TRBV4-3 to TRBJ1-6; no definite D call. CDR3 amino acids: CASSQDPGLRPLHF. The CDR3 DNA sequence: TGCGCCAGCAGCCAAGATCCGGGTTTGAGGCCCCTCCACTTT.